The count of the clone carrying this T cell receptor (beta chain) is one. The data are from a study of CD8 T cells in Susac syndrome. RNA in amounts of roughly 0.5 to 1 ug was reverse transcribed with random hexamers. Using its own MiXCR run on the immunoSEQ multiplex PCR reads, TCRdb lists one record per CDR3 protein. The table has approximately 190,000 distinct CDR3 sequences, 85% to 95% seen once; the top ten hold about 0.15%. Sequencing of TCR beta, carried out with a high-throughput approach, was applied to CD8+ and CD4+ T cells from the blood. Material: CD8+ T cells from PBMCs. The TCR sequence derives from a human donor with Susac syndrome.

The CDR3 loop reads CSAVDRVYNEQFF. CDR3 in DNA: TGCAGTGCAGTGGACAGGGTCTACAATGAGCAGTTCTTC. The genes are TRBV20-1 and TRBJ2-1; TRBD1 agrees at 8 bases. The CDR3 has 13 amino acids. J lost 3 bases, V lost 6 bases, and 4 bases had no gene match. Germline V lookup: CDR1 DFQATT, CDR2 SNEGSKA (reference sequence).